Included here is one T cell receptor (beta chain) sequence, with context. What it binds is unknown. Its ends do not fully match the called genes, so a read error is possible. The data derive from a study of blood T cells in healthy people across ages. Points from the study as a whole: Versus aged donors, long-lived donors had higher diversity and more naive CD4+ cells. Calculation of diversity from one million T cells yielded estimates considered to be underestimates.

Individuals who donated were healthy Caucasians from Russia aged roughly 6 to 90. Extraction of total RNA produced a minimum of 5 micrograms from each sample. Germline CDR1 reads MGHRA; CDR2 reads YSYEKL. The CDR3 runs 15 residues. Primers used in a second PCR of about 6 to 11 cycles were a sample-barcoded 5' primer and a J-beta primer mix. One entry per CDR3 protein results from TCRdb running MiXCR on the 5' RACE reads. Altogether under 1,100,000 distinct CDR3 sequences are present, approximately 25% being singletons, with the ten largest covering approximately 0.79%. Separately, the same data were catalogued under a study of T cells of mothers and their children.

The TCR was taken from a girl aged 2-9 years in good health. The gene calls are TRBV4-1 and TRBJ2-3; 10 bases line up with TRBD1. Sequenced material: blood. CDR3 DNA sequence: TGCGCCAGCAGCCTGGGACAGGGGATAGCAGATACGCAGTGTTTT. Its translation is CASSLGQGIADTQCF.